The present T cell receptor beta chain was sequenced within a study of cytomegalovirus exposure and HLA in healthy donors (TCRdb year 2017). For context, the study as a whole: According to a later analysis, one platform produced both the 110 or so validation repertoires and the 620 or so repertoires of the first cohort. The aim of the study was to test whether cataloging public T cell receptors could identify signatures of past pathogen exposure. A separate validation cohort of 100 to 150 different subjects was used in addition to the 666-subject first cohort. The study combined high-throughput TCR immunosequencing, statistical association of individual TCRs with disease status, and machine learning to predict cytomegalovirus infection status.

A word on this clone: No cognate antigen has been identified for it. No much larger clone is present one base from it, and per-base qualities are unavailable.

The study at large found these results: A total of fewer than 200 TCR beta chains were listed by the study as associated with cytomegalovirus. All 120 or so repertoires were used to score co-occurrence in the validation cohort in a later analysis, because that analysis had no HLA typing for the cohort. In vitro tests confirmed that three of the cytomegalovirus-associated TCR beta chains recognize cytomegalovirus antigens. The authors suggested that the approach could potentially be extended to other disease states and immunological phenotypes. Across donors, most TCR sequences were observed very rarely, whereas some public TCRs were present in many individuals. In both the original and validation cohorts, the classifier was reported to diagnose cytomegalovirus status with high specificity and sensitivity. Of the cluster scores, 85% to 95% were above 0 in a later analysis, which found that TCRs clustered in the first cohort also tended to co-occur in the 120 or so validation repertoires.

Donors formed part of the validation cohort, which comprised some 120 subjects and was distinct from the first cohort of under 750 subjects. Receptors were amplified or captured by the immunoSEQ multiplex PCR assay. As for the original processing: A statistical classification framework was built to diagnose cytomegalovirus status from the catalog of TCR beta chain sequences. Drawn from immuneACCESS, this table holds only the in-frame rearrangements with V and J called that TCRdb kept. Clones are partly lost; checked studies trace under half to an unresolved V gene and leave the rest unexplained. V and J calls and clone size come straight from that table; D and trimming were deduced from the DNA. The sample includes approximately 60,000 clones, with roughly nine tenths observed a single time. The ten largest clones take up over 1% of the sample. The receptor was derived from a woman between 18 and 29 years old in good health and CMV-seronegative. Sequenced: PBMCs.

CDR3 reads: CSVEVGAGGYGYTF. The sequence in DNA is TGCAGCGTTGAAGTAGGCGCAGGGGGCTATGGCTACACCTTC. The V gene is TRBV29-1 and the J gene is TRBJ1-2, with TRBD1 identical over 7 junction bases. Germline trimming amounts to 1 base on V and 4 bases on J, with 6 as the count of junction bases outside the gene matches. The CDR3 numbers 14 residues from cysteine through phenylalanine. The CDR3 DNA has 42 bases and is translated from base 1. CDR1 and CDR2 are read off the germline V gene as SQVTM and ANQGSEA.